This paragraph covers one T cell receptor beta chain sequence. The sample originates from a study of blood T cell repertoires in COVID-19. For the study at large: Sample material is recorded as cDNA or gDNA derived from T cells, B-cell-depleted T cells, or PBMCs.

As originally analysed: Amplification of reference gene primers was used by the study to estimate nucleated cell counts. TCRdb keeps only in-frame clones here, not all; method: immunoSEQ multiplex PCR. Clonal size and the V and J genes are those of that table, whereas D and trimming came from the DNA. The data hold roughly 150,000 clones, with around 80% observed a single time. Germline CDR1 and CDR2: GTSNPN and SVGIG (reference sequence). Trimming pared 2 bases from V and 6 bases from J, leaving 7 bases between. The CDR3 sequence is 11 residues long. The receptor's source is an elderly woman with acute or convalescent COVID-19. The material sequenced was peripheral blood. The chain recombines TRBV30 with TRBJ1-2, with D unresolved. The CDR3 nucleotides read TGTGCCTGGAGTATAAACAATGGCTACACCTTC. It yields the protein CAWSINNGYTF. The entire variable domain, with the rest obtained from reference TRBV30 and TRBJ1-2, is as follows: SQTIHQWPATLVQPVGSPLSLECTVEGTSNPNLYWYRQAAGRGLQLLFYSVGIGQISSEVPQNLSASRPQDRQFILSSKKLLLSDSGFYLCAWSINNGYTFGSGTRLTVV.